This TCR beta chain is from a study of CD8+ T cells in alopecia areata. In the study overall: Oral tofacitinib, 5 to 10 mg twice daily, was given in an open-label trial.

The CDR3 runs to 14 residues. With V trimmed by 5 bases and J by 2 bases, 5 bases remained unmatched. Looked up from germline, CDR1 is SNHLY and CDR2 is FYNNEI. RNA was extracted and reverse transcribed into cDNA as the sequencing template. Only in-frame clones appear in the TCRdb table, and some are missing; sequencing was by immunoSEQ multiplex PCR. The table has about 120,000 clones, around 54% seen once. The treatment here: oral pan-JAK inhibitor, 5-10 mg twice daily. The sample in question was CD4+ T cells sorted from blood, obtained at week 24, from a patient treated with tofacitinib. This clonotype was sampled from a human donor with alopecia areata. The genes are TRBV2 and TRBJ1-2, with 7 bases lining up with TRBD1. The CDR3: CASSPGGANYGYTF. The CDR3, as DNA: TGTGCCAGCAGTCCAGGGGGAGCCAACTATGGCTACACCTTC.